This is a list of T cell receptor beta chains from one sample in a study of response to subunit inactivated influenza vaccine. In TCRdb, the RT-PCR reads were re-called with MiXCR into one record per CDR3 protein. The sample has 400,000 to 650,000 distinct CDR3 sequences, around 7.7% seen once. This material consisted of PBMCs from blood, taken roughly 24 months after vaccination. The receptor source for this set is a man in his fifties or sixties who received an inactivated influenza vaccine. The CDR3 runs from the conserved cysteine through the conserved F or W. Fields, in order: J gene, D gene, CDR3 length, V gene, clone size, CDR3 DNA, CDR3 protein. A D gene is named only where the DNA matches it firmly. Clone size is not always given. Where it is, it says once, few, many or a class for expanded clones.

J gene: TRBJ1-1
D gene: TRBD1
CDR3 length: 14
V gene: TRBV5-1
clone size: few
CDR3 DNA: TGCGCCAGCAGCACTGGCGACAGGGACGCTGAAGCTTTCTTT
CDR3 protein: CASSTGDRDAEAFF

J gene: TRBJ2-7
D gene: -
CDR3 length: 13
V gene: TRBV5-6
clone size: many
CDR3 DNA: TGTGCCACCTCAGAGGATTCCTCCTACGAGCAGTACTTC
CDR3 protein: CATSEDSSYEQYF

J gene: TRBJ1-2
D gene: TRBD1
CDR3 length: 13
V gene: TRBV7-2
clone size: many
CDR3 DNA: TGTGCCAGCAGCTTCACAGGGGACTATGGCTACACCTTC
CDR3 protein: CASSFTGDYGYTF

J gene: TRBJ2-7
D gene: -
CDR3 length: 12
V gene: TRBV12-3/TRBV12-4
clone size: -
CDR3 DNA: TGTGCCAGCAGTTGGGGGCTCGGAGGGCAGTACTTC
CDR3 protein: CASSWGLGGQYF

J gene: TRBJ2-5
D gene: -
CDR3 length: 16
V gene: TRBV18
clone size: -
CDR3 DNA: TGTGCCAGCTCACCACCTAACAGGGCTGCCCAAGAGACCCAGTACTTC
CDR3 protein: CASSPPNRAAQETQYF

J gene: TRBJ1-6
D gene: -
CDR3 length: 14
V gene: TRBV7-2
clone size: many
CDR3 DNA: TGTGCCAGCAGCTTATTTCAGGGAGATTCACCCCTCCACTTT
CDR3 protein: CASSLFQGDSPLHF

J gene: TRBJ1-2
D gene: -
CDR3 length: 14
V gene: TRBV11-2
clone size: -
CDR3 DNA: TGTGCCAGCAGCTACAGGGACTATGGCTATGGCTACACCTTC
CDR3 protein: CASSYRDYGYGYTF

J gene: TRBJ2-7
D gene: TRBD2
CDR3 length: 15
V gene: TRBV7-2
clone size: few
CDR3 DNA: TGTGCCAGCAGCTTGTCGCTAGCGGGGGGCCACCAGCAGTACTTC
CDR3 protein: CASSLSLAGGHQQYF

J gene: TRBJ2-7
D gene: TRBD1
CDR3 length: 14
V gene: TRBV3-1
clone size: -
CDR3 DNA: TGTGCCAGCAGCCTAAGGACAGGACCCTACGAGCAGTACTTC
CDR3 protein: CASSLRTGPYEQYF

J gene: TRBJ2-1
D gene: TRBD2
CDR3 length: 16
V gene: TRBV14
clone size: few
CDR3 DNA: TGTGCCAGCAGCCCCGGAATGGGTCTAGCGGGTCATGAGCAGTTCTTC
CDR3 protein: CASSPGMGLAGHEQFF

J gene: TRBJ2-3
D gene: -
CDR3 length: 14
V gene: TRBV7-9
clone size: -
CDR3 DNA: TGTGCCAGCAGCGAACCGCAGGTGTGGGATACGCAGTATTTT
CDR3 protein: CASSEPQVWDTQYF

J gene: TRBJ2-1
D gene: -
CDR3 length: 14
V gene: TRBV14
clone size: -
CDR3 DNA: TGTGCCAGCAGCCAAGTGTCCGGGGAGAATGAGCAGTTCTTC
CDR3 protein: CASSQVSGENEQFF

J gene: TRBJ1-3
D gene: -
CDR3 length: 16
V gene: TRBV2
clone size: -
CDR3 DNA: TGTGCCAGCACCGTTTATTTCGGGTCAACGGGAAACACCATATATTTT
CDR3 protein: CASTVYFGSTGNTIYF

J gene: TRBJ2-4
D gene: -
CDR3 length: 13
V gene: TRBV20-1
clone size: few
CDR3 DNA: TGCAGTGCTAGAGCAGGGACCAAAAACATTCAGTACTTC
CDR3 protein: CSARAGTKNIQYF

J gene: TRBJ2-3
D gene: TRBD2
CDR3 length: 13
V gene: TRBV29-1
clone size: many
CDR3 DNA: TGCAGCGTTCGCGGGAGGGCAAAGGATACGCAGTATTTT
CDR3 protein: CSVRGRAKDTQYF

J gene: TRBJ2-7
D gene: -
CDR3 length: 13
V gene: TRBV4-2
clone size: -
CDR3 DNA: TGTGCCAGCAGCCAAGACGTAGCCTACGAGCAGTACTTC
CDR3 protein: CASSQDVAYEQYF

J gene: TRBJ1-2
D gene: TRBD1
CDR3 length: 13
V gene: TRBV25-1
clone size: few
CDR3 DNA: TGTGCCAGCAGTTGGACAGGGGGGGATGGCTACACCTTC
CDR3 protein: CASSWTGGDGYTF

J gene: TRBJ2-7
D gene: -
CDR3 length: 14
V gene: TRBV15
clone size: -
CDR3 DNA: TGTGCCACCAGCAGAGATTTGGTTTCCTACGAGCAGTACTTC
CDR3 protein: CATSRDLVSYEQYF

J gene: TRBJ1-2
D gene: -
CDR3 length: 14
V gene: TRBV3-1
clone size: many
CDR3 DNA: TGTGCCAGCAGCCCCATACAGGGTGGCTATGGCTACACCTTC
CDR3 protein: CASSPIQGGYGYTF

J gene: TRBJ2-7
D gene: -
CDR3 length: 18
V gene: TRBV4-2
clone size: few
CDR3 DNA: TGTGCCAGCAGCCAAGCGGTCATGGGCGGGAACCCCACATACGAGCAGTACTTC
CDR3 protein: CASSQAVMGGNPTYEQYF

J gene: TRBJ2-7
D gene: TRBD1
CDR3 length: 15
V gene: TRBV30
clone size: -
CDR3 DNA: TGTGCCTGGACCCTGGGACAGCTCCTCTCCTACGAGCAGTACTTC
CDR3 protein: CAWTLGQLLSYEQYF

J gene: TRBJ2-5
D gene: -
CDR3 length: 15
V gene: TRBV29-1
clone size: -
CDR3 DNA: TGCAGCGTTGAGATGCGTACAGGTCCTGACGGGACCCAGTACTTC
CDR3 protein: CSVEMRTGPDGTQYF

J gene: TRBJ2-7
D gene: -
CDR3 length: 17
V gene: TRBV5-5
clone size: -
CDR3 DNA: TGTGCCAGCAGCTTGGCAGGTGGAGTAGGCCGTTCCTACGAGCAGTACTTC
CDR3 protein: CASSLAGGVGRSYEQYF

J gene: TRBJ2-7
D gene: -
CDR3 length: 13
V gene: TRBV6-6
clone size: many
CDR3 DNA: TGTGCCAGCAGTTACCCGGGTGGTTACGAGCAGTACTTC
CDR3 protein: CASSYPGGYEQYF

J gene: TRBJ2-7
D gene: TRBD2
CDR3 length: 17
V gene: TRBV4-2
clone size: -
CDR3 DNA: TGTGCCAGCAGCCAGGGACTAGCGGGGGGGTCGACCTACGAGCAGTACTTC
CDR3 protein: CASSQGLAGGSTYEQYF

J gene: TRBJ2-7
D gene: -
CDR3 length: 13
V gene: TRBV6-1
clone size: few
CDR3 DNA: TGTGCCAGCAGTGGCGACCTGGGCTACGAGCAGTACTTC
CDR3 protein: CASSGDLGYEQYF

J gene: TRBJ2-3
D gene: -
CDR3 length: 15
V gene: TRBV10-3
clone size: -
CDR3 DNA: TGTGCCATCAGTCTGGGTCGGGGCAGCACAGATACGCAGTATTTT
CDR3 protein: CAISLGRGSTDTQYF

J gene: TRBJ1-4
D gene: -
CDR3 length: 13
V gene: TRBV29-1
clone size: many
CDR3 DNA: TGCAGCGGTCGGGAAACAACTAATGAAAAACTGTTTTTT
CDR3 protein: CSGRETTNEKLFF

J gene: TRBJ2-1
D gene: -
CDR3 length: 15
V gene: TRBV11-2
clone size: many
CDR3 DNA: TGTGCCAGCAGCCCAGACATGACTATTTACAATGAGCAGTTCTTC
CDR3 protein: CASSPDMTIYNEQFF

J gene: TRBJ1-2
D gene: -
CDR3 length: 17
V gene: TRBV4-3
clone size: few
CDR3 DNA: TGCGCCAGCAGCCAAGATACCGGCCGGGGAACTCTTTGGGGCTACACCTTC
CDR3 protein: CASSQDTGRGTLWGYTF

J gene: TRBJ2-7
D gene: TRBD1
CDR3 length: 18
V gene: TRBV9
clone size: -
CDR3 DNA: TGTGCCAGCAGCCCAGGGGTTTGGGGACAGGGGTCCTCCTACGAGCAGTACTTC
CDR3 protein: CASSPGVWGQGSSYEQYF

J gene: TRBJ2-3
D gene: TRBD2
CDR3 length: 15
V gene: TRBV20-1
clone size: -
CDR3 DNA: TGCAGTGCCCTCCCACCTAGCGGGAGCACAGATACGCAGTATTTT
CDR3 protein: CSALPPSGSTDTQYF

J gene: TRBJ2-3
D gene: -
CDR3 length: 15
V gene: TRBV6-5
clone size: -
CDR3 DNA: TGTGCCAGCAGTTACTCAAGTGGACGCACAGATACGCAGTATTTT
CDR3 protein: CASSYSSGRTDTQYF

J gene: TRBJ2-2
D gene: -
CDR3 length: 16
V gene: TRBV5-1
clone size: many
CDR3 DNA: TGCGCCAGCAGCTTGGCGGCCGGAGGGGGCGCCGGGGAGCTGTTTTTT
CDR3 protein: CASSLAAGGGAGELFF

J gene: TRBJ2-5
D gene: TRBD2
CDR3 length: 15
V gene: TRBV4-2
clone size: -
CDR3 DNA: TGTGCCAGCAGCCAAGATGCGGGGGGGCAGGAGACCCAGTACTTC
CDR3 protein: CASSQDAGGQETQYF